These 13 T cell receptor beta chains were sequenced from one sample in a study of neoadjuvant nivolumab and ipilimumab in lung cancer. The protocol was immunoSEQ multiplex PCR, while the TCRdb copy is restricted to in-frame clones and leaves out a portion. Of about 18,000 clones in the sample, under 80% were seen once. Sequencing used tumor tissue, obtained after neoadjuvant nivolumab, alone or with ipilimumab, at or shortly before surgery. The receptors originated from an adult with non-small cell lung cancer.

The J gene is TRBJ2-1, the V gene TRBV7-2, with TRBD2 matching 8 bases. CDR3 length: 15 residues. Germline CDR1 is SGHTA and CDR2 is FQGNSA. Trimming removed 5 bases from V and 5 bases from J; junction bases left unmatched: 8. The DNA for the CDR3 is TGTGCCAGCAGCCCCAGCGGGAGAGTAAACAATGAGCAGTTCTTC. This translates into CASSPSGRVNNEQFF.

In its sample, this clone was seen a few times. This chain links TRBV2 with TRBJ1-5, with D unresolved. Between the trimmed V and J ends, which lost 6 bases and 5 bases, there was a span of 14 bases. The CDR3 totals 14 residues. CDR1 is SNHLY and CDR2 is FYNNEI in the germline V gene. DNA for the CDR3: TGTGCCAGCAGCCGGGATTCCCCACATCAGCCCCAGCATTTT. This gives the protein CASSRDSPHQPQHF.

The CDR3 nucleotides are TGTGCCAGCGCACAGACAGGGGTCAATCAGCCCCAGCATTTT. This gives the protein CASAQTGVNQPQHF. The gene calls are TRBV2 and TRBJ1-5, with 8 positions matching TRBD1. The V gene end was trimmed by 8 bases and the J gene end by 3 bases; junction bases not matched to a gene: 6. CDR1 is SNHLY, CDR2 FYNNEI, per germline. The CDR3 runs 14 residues.

This clone came up once. The chain is built from TRBV7-9 and TRBJ2-2, with unresolved D. This CDR3 is built from 14 residues. V dropped 2 bases and J dropped 1 base, with 5 bases sitting between them. Germline CDR1 SEHNR, CDR2 FQNEAQ (reference sequence). The CDR3 loop reads CASSLSQNTGELFF. CDR3 nucleotide sequence: TGTGCCAGCAGCTTAAGTCAGAACACCGGGGAGCTGTTTTTT.

V gene TRBV7-6 combines with J gene TRBJ1-5, with TRBD1 matching over 7 bases. V was pared by 5 bases and J by 3 bases, with 10 bases of the junction left unmatched. CDR1 and CDR2 from the germline V gene are SGHVS and FNYEAQ. The CDR3 has 16 residues. CDR3 in DNA: TGTGCCAGCAGCCCGGGAAGAACAGGGGCCAATCAGCCCCAGCATTTT. This sequence encodes CASSPGRTGANQPQHF.

CDR3: CASSSTGNGGETQYF. The CDR3 DNA reads TGTGCCAGCAGTTCGACAGGGAACGGCGGGGAGACCCAGTACTTC. The chain links TRBV27 to TRBJ2-5; 7 bases map to TRBD1. The germline CDR1 and CDR2 sequences are MNHEY and SMNVEV (reference sequence). Losses at the gene ends were 4 bases for V and 5 bases for J; bases not matched to a gene: 10. The CDR3 extends over 15 amino acids.

The V call is TRBV5-1, the J call TRBJ1-2, with D possibly TRBD1 on 6 matching bases. This CDR3 is 15 amino acids long. Germline CDR1 reads SGHRS; CDR2 reads YFSETQ. V was clipped by 6 bases and J by 3 bases, with 18 bases between them. CDR3 sequence (DNA): TGCGCCAGCACCCGGGACATCCGAAACGACTATGGCTACACCTTC. Its protein product is CASTRDIRNDYGYTF.

This clone came up a few times. The chain combines TRBV6-5 with TRBJ2-4; possibly TRBD1 or TRBD2 for D (5 bases each). Trimming took off 5 bases at V and 8 bases at J, with 13 bases between the two ends. The CDR3 has 13 residues. Germline V gene data show CDR1 as MNHEY and CDR2 as SVGAGI. For the CDR3, the DNA is TGTGCCAGCAGTACCGGGACCCCTTACATTCAGTACTTC. This codes for CASSTGTPYIQYF.

The chain joins TRBV7-9 to TRBJ2-7; 7 positions match TRBD1. The CDR3 covers 14 residues. Per germline, CDR1 SEHNR and CDR2 FQNEAQ (reference sequence). The trim removed 5 bases at V and 3 bases at J, leaving 7 bases unmatched. The CDR3 region has the DNA TGTGCCAGCAGCCGTCGACAGGGTTTCTACGAGCAGTACTTC. This gives the protein CASSRRQGFYEQYF. The whole variable domain, remainder taken from reference TRBV7-9 and TRBJ2-7, is DTGVSQNPRHKITKRGQNVTFRCDPISEHNRLYWYRQTLGQGPEFLTYFQNEAQLEKSRLLSDRFSAERPKGSFSTLEIQRTEQGDSAMYLCASSRRQGFYEQYFGPGTRLTVT.

This chain links TRBV20-1 with TRBJ2-3, with TRBD1 matching 10 bases. CDR3 size: 11 residues. The junction had 6 bases not matched to a gene; V was cut back by 5 bases and J by 13 bases. Germline CDR1 DFQATT, CDR2 SNEGSKA (reference sequence). CDR3 residues: CSAFTGTGEYF. The CDR3 bases are TGCAGTGCTTTTACCGGGACAGGGGAGTATTTT.

The V call is TRBV5-1, the J call TRBJ2-3; D is unresolved. The CDR3 consists of 13 residues. Looked up from germline, CDR1 is SGHRS and CDR2 is YFSETQ. V was shortened by 0 bases and J by 3 bases, with 5 bases between the two germline ends. This chain's CDR3 is CASSLGATDTQYF. CDR3 in DNA: TGCGCCAGCAGCTTGGGCGCGACAGATACGCAGTATTTT.

V and J are TRBV5-5 and TRBJ2-3; D is perhaps TRBD1 or TRBD2 (6 bases each). The CDR3 consists of 15 residues. Trimming took 0 bases from V and 3 from J, leaving 11 bases between them. The germline gives CDR1 SGHKS, CDR2 YYEKEE (reference sequence). CDR3 DNA sequence: TGTGCCAGCAGCTTGGAGGGGGGCACGACAGATACGCAGTATTTT. It encodes CASSLEGGTTDTQYF.

This sequence joins TRBV14 and TRBJ2-5; D remains ambiguous. The CDR3 totals 15 residues. Trimming removed 0 bases from V and 4 bases from J, with 12 bases in between. Germline CDR1 and CDR2: SGHDN and FVKESK. The CDR3 region is CASSQDLGDLETQYF. CDR3 nucleotide sequence: TGTGCCAGCAGCCAAGATCTTGGAGATTTAGAGACCCAGTACTTC. Full variable domain (rest looked up from reference TRBV14 and TRBJ2-5): EAGVTQFPSHSVIEKGQTVTLRCDPISGHDNLYWYRRVMGKEIKFLLHFVKESKQDESGMPNNRFLAERTGGTYSTLKVQPAELEDSGVYFCASSQDLGDLETQYFGPGTRLLVL.